The 20 T cell receptor beta chains in this list originate from one sample, sequenced in a study of blood T cell repertoires in COVID-19. Generated by immunoSEQ multiplex PCR, the TCRdb table keeps only in-frame clones and is missing some. This table has approximately 170,000 clones, approximately 79% appearing once. What was sequenced was peripheral blood. The receptor source for this set is a woman aged 80 or over with acute or convalescent COVID-19.

The J gene is TRBJ2-7, the V gene TRBV5-1, with TRBD1 matching over 7 bases. Germline CDR1 reads SGHRS; CDR2 reads YFSETQ. The CDR3 length is 15 residues. J was trimmed by 6 bases and V by 4 bases; bases with no gene match: 13. The CDR3, as DNA: TGCGCCAGCAGCCCAAGACAGGGTCCCGAAGTCGAGCAGTACTTC. Protein: CASSPRQGPEVEQYF.

This clone was seen a few times. The chain carries TRBV6-5 and TRBJ2-3; D unresolved. Germline V lookup: CDR1 MNHEY, CDR2 SVGAGI. Trimming removed 0 bases from V and 4 bases from J, with 8 bases in between. The CDR3 sequence is 14 residues long. Here the CDR3 reads CASSYSIHSDTQYF. The CDR3, as DNA: TGTGCCAGCAGTTACTCGATACATTCAGATACGCAGTATTTT.

The CDR3 loop is CASSATSRLAQQFF. The CDR3 DNA reads TGTGCCAGCAGTGCTACTAGTCGGCTGGCCCAGCAGTTCTTC. This chain joins TRBV27 and TRBJ2-1; maybe TRBD2 (5 bases). The CDR3 spans 14 residues. Germline values: CDR1 MNHEY, CDR2 SMNVEV (reference sequence). Trimming removed 5 bases at V and 11 bases at J, with 19 bases between.

The V and J genes are TRBV7-2 and TRBJ2-3; 9 bases fit TRBD1. V shed 3 bases, J shed 3 bases, and the junction held 4 bases outside the gene matches. There are 15 residues in the CDR3. Germline V gene sequence: CDR1 SGHTA, CDR2 FQGNSA. The CDR3 here is CASSFGQGKTDTQYF. As DNA, the CDR3 is TGTGCCAGCAGCTTCGGACAGGGGAAGACAGATACGCAGTATTTT.

The chain is built from TRBV9 and TRBJ1-2; 8 nucleotides align to TRBD1. CDR3 size: 13 residues. The V and J ends lost 4 bases and 7 bases, in that order; junction bases with no gene match: 6. Per the germline V gene, CDR1 is SGDLS and CDR2 is YYNGEE. In nucleotides, the CDR3 is TGTGCCAGCAGCCAGGGGGCTAAGGCTGGCTACACCTTC. Protein sequence: CASSQGAKAGYTF.

The rearrangement uses TRBV10-3 and TRBJ2-2, with 7 bases aligning to TRBD1. The germline V gene encodes CDR1 ENHRY and CDR2 SYGVKD. This CDR3 has 14 residues. The ends lost 7 bases at V and 2 bases at J; junction bases unmatched: 4. The CDR3 nucleotides read TGTGCCATCACCGGGACAGACAACACCGGGGAGCTGTTTTTT. It encodes CAITGTDNTGELFF.

The chain joins TRBV5-4 to TRBJ2-1; 12 bases are shared with TRBD2. Germline V gives CDR1 SGHNT, CDR2 YYREEE (reference sequence). V was pared by 4 bases and J by 7 bases, with 9 bases of the junction left unmatched. This CDR3 has 16 residues. The CDR3 nucleotides read TGTGCCAGCAGCCCCAAAGGACTAGCGGGAAGGAATGAGCAGTTCTTC. This codes for CASSPKGLAGRNEQFF. The complete variable domain, with remaining parts taken from reference TRBV5-4 and TRBJ2-1, reads ETGVTQSPTHLIKTRGQQVTLRCSSQSGHNTVSWYQQALGQGPQFIFQYYREEENGRGNFPPRFSGLQFPNYSSELNVNALELDDSALYLCASSPKGLAGRNEQFFGPGTRLTVL.

V usage is TRBV30 and J usage is TRBJ2-2; D is undetermined. The germline V gene has CDR1 GTSNPN and CDR2 SVGIG (reference sequence). Trimming stripped 2 bases from V and 2 bases from J, with 6 bases between. This CDR3 is built from 13 residues. The CDR3 nucleotides read TGTGCCTGGAGTCGGTTAAACACCGGGGAGCTGTTTTTT. It translates to CAWSRLNTGELFF.

The chain has TRBV28 and TRBJ1-1; D is possibly TRBD1 (5 bases). This CDR3 is 11 amino acids long. Germline V gene sequence: CDR1 MDHEN, CDR2 SYDVKM. Here the CDR3 reads CGVGVNTEAFF. The CDR3 DNA follows: TGTGGGGTAGGGGTGAACACTGAAGCTTTCTTT.

This clone was picked up a small number of times. V gene TRBV11-3 combines with J gene TRBJ2-1; the match to TRBD1 covers 7 bases. The trim removed 3 bases at V and 2 bases at J, leaving 7 bases unmatched. The CDR3 sequence is 16 residues long. Germline CDR1 SGHNT, CDR2 YENEEA. The CDR3 bases are TGTGCCAGCAGCTTCGTTGACAGGGCAACCTACAATGAGCAGTTCTTC. Protein: CASSFVDRATYNEQFF.

This clone was observed a handful of times. The rearrangement joins TRBV2 to TRBJ1-6; possibly TRBD1 for D (5 bases). CDR3 size: 13 residues. Trimming removed 11 bases from V and 7 bases from J, with 15 bases in between. CDR1 is SNHLY, CDR2 FYNNEI, per germline. CDR3 in amino acids: CAGKGQGNSPLHF. DNA of the CDR3: TGTGCCGGGAAAGGGCAGGGAAATTCACCCCTCCACTTT.

This chain uses TRBV2 with TRBJ1-1; 10 bases fit TRBD1. CDR1 SNHLY and CDR2 FYNNEI come from the germline V gene. CDR3 length equals 14 residues. V lost 7 bases, J lost 4 bases, and 6 bases stayed unmatched. In DNA, the CDR3 is TGTGCCAGCACCGACAGGGGGCTATTCACTGAAGCTTTCTTT. It specifies CASTDRGLFTEAFF.

The V and J genes are TRBV28 and TRBJ1-3; D remains ambiguous. Per germline, CDR1 MDHEN and CDR2 SYDVKM. With 6 bases removed from V and 0 bases from J, the gap between germline ends came to 6 bases. The CDR3 covers 13 residues. The CDR3 sequence is CASSGDSGNTIYF. The CDR3 DNA reads as TGTGCCAGCAGCGGGGACTCTGGAAACACCATATATTTT.

This chain joins TRBV3-1 (or the pseudogene TRBV3-2) and TRBJ2-7; D may be TRBD1 (6 bases). This CDR3 contains 14 residues. Trimming shortened V by 5 bases and J by 3 bases, and 14 bases separated the two germline ends. Looked up from germline, CDR1 is LGHDT and CDR2 is YNNKEL (reference sequence). The CDR3 protein is CASSTRQEIYEQYF. The CDR3 region has the DNA TGTGCCAGCAGCACCAGACAGGAGATCTACGAGCAGTACTTC.

This chain connects TRBV7-2 to TRBJ2-7; the match to TRBD1 covers 9 bases. The length of the CDR3 is 14 residues. Germline values: CDR1 SGHTA, CDR2 FQGNSA. V lost 7 bases, J lost 4 bases, and 8 bases stayed unmatched. The CDR3 loop reads CASTLGQGRYEQYF. In DNA form, the CDR3 reads TGTGCCAGCACCCTTGGACAGGGGCGGTACGAGCAGTACTTC.

The chain employs TRBV5-8 and TRBJ2-3; 9 bases are shared with TRBD2. Germline V gene lookup returns CDR1 SGHTS and CDR2 YDEGEE. Losses at the gene ends were 4 bases for V and 2 bases for J; bases not matched to a gene: 8. This CDR3 has 16 amino acids. The CDR3 here is CASSPRRTSDTDTQYF. DNA of the CDR3: TGTGCCAGCAGCCCTAGACGGACTAGCGACACAGATACGCAGTATTTT. Full variable domain (missing parts from reference TRBV5-8 and TRBJ2-3): EAGVTQSPTHLIKTRGQQATLRCSPISGHTSVYWYQQALGLGLQFLLWYDEGEERNRGNFPPRFSGRQFPNYSSELNVNALELEDSALYLCASSPRRTSDTDTQYFGPGTRLTVL.

V gene TRBV10-2 combines with J gene TRBJ1-1; 9 nucleotides align to TRBD1. Germline V gives CDR1 WSHSY, CDR2 SAAADI. The V segment lost 6 bases and the J segment 6 bases; nucleotides outside the gene matches: 8. This CDR3 comprises 14 residues. CDR3 region: CASRTTQGAPEAFF. CDR3 nucleotides: TGCGCCAGCAGGACTACACAGGGGGCCCCTGAAGCTTTCTTT.

This rearrangement joins TRBV7-2 to TRBJ1-6; 7 bases align to TRBD1. Germline CDR1 reads SGHTA; CDR2 reads FQGNSA. The CDR3 is 15 residues long. The J segment lost 10 bases and the V segment lost 5 bases, leaving 11 bases of the junction unmatched. The CDR3 protein is CASSPQGIEGSPLHF. Written as DNA, the CDR3 is TGTGCCAGCAGCCCACAGGGGATAGAGGGATCACCCCTCCACTTT.

V and J are TRBV19 and TRBJ2-1, with TRBD2 matching over 7 bases. Germline lookup yields CDR1 LNHDA and CDR2 SQIVND (reference sequence). Germline trimming cut 3 bases from V and 7 bases from J; bases unmatched to any gene: 6. This CDR3 has 14 amino acids. The CDR3 spells CASSMGLLRNEQFF. CDR3 bases: TGTGCCAGTAGTATGGGACTACTCCGAAATGAGCAGTTCTTC. Combining the CDR3 with reference TRBV19 and TRBJ2-1 gives the whole variable domain DGGITQSPKYLFRKEGQNVTLSCEQNLNHDAMYWYRQDPGQGLRLIYYSQIVNDFQKGDIAEGYSVSREKKESFPLTVTSAQKNPTAFYLCASSMGLLRNEQFFGPGTRLTVL.

This clone occurred once. The chain uses TRBV28 and TRBJ2-7, with TRBD2 as a possible D gene (6 bases). Germline V lookup: CDR1 MDHEN, CDR2 SYDVKM. Trimming cost V 6 bases and J 2 bases, with 20 bases left between them. The CDR3 is 16 residues long. The CDR3 reads CASSDNRGTSPYEQYF. CDR3 nucleotide sequence: TGTGCCAGCAGCGATAATAGAGGGACTTCCCCCTACGAGCAGTACTTC.